Presented here are 6 T cell receptor beta chains from one specimen sequenced in a study of sequential checkpoint blockade in melanoma. Specified treatment: randomized to nivolumab then ipilimumab (arm A) or the reverse (arm B). TCRdb's copy holds only in-frame clones and misses some; the assay was immunoSEQ multiplex PCR. The sample contains around 18,000 clones, approximately 74% of which appear only once. The sample consisted of CD8+ T cells sorted from blood (inferred from file names), taken from a patient given nivolumab and ipilimumab in sequence. Receptors were obtained from a human donor with melanoma.

This chain joins TRBV19 and TRBJ2-1; TRBD2 agrees at 13 bases. This CDR3 region has 16 residues. CDR1 and CDR2 (germline): LNHDA, SQIVND (reference sequence). J lost 4 bases, V lost 6 bases, and 6 bases had no gene match. For the CDR3, the DNA is TGTGCCAGTAGACTAGCGGGAGGGACGACTTACAATGAGCAGTTCTTC. Its protein product is CASRLAGGTTYNEQFF.

The chain is built from TRBV30 and TRBJ2-7, with unresolved D. The CDR3 is 14 residues long. Germline CDR1 reads GTSNPN; CDR2 reads SVGIG (reference sequence). The germline V and J ends were trimmed by 4 bases and 7 bases, with 20 bases remaining between them. Here the CDR3 reads CAWTHSRYIGEQYF. CDR3 sequence (DNA): TGTGCCTGGACCCACAGTCGGTATATCGGAGAGCAGTACTTC.

This chain connects TRBV30 to TRBJ2-2, with TRBD2 as a possible D gene (5 bases). Trimming took off 4 bases at V and 3 bases at J, with 15 bases between the two ends. Germline loops: CDR1 GTSNPN, CDR2 SVGIG (reference sequence). CDR3 length: 15 residues. In DNA, the CDR3 is TGTGCCTGGAAGCTGGACGTGAGGGACACCGGGGAGCTGTTTTTT. Protein sequence: CAWKLDVRDTGELFF.

A remark on this clone: The sample carries other DNA sequences with the same CDR3. The chain couples TRBV6-4 to TRBJ2-3; TRBD2 matches 10 bases. V gave up 4 bases and J gave up 4 bases; unmatched junction bases: 5. From germline, CDR1 is MRHNA and CDR2 SNTAGT. This CDR3 comprises 15 residues. The CDR3 region has the DNA TGTGCCAGCAGTGCCCTAGCGGGAGAGGCAGATACGCAGTATTTT. Its protein product is CASSALAGEADTQYF.

This rearrangement joins TRBV5-4 to TRBJ2-1; maybe TRBD1 (5 bases). V was shortened by 1 base and J by 3 bases, with 17 bases between the two germline ends. The CDR3 spans 17 residues. Germline V lookup: CDR1 SGHNT, CDR2 YYREEE (reference sequence). DNA for the CDR3: TGTGCCAGCAGCTTGAATGCACAGGATTTCTTCTACAATGAGCAGTTCTTC. Translated: CASSLNAQDFFYNEQFF.

CDR3 in amino acids: CASVGQGDNEQFF. In nucleotides, the CDR3 is TGTGCCAGCGTGGGACAGGGAGATAATGAGCAGTTCTTC. The chain has TRBV6-1 and TRBJ2-1; 9 bases map to TRBD1. Germline lookup yields CDR1 MNHNS and CDR2 SASEGT. V dropped 8 bases and J dropped 7; count of bases not matched to a gene: 6. The CDR3 length is 13 residues.